This record looks at one TCR beta chain sequence and its context. Its specific antigen is unknown. One base away there is no much larger clone; base qualities are not given. The data stem from a study of T-cell reconstitution after alpha-beta-depleted transplantation in children (dated by TCRdb to the mid-2010s). About the full investigation: Using TCR repertoire profiling, the study quantitatively followed how T-cell immune reconstitution unfolded in children after TCRalphabeta/CD19-depleted allogeneic hematopoietic cell transplantation.

Library prep was done by PCR. Reads for this sample came from an Illumina HiSeq 2500. Molecular barcoding was employed in the preparation of TCR libraries, with unique molecular identifiers being used to normalize TCRbeta repertoire quantification. The raw public data were reprocessed by TCRdb itself: fastp quality trimming at Q25, MiXCR clonotype calling, in-frame beta chains only. Each entry is one CDR3 protein sequence, shown with its most common DNA and genes. The sample table lists approximately 400,000 distinct CDR3 sequences, approximately 10% of them with a count of one. The ten largest clones represent roughly 5.1% of the sample. According to the germline V gene (reference sequence), CDR1 reads DFQATT and CDR2 reads SNEGSKA. Ends trimmed: V by 4 bases, J by 3 bases; bases unmatched to a gene: 8. Spanning cysteine to phenylalanine, the CDR3 consists of 14 amino acids. Just CDR3 DNA is preserved here, 42 bases in frame from base 1.

This clonotype was obtained from a human donor who donated a stem cell graft to a child with acute myeloid leukemia. The material sequenced was PBMCs from the stem cell graft donor, taken from the stem cell graft. The V gene is TRBV20-1 and the J gene is TRBJ2-7, with 8 bases matching TRBD2. The nucleotides are TGCAGTGCTACCAGAGCGGGAGTGGACTACGAGCAGTACTTC. The translation is CSATRAGVDYEQYF.